Presented here are 32 T cell receptor beta chains from one specimen sequenced in a study of vaccination and CD4 T cells after COVID-19. Their cognate antigens are unknown. Stated treatment: approximately nine-day PBMC culture with coronavirus spike peptide pools or control peptides (ViraFEST assay). At the Johns Hopkins FTIC core, DNA taken from cultured CD4+ T cells was sequenced by way of the Oncomine TCR Beta short-read assay. TCRdb re-called the PCR reads through MiXCR, storing one row per CDR3 protein. The sample holds approximately 7,000 distinct CDR3 sequences, 65% to 75% seen once. Sequencing was carried out using CD4+ T cells from blood, cultured in vitro. The receptors shown here come from a human donor who had recovered from COVID-19.

The chain couples TRBV5-1 to TRBJ2-7; TRBD2 is a possible D gene (6 bases). The V and J ends lost 2 bases and 2 bases respectively, with 11 bases between them. The length of the CDR3 is 14 residues. The V gene's germline CDR1 is SGHRS and CDR2 YFSETQ. Here the CDR3 DNA reads TGCGCCAGCAGCTTCCAGCGGGCCACCTACGAGCAGTACTTC. It specifies CASSFQRATYEQYF.

Only one count was recorded for this clonotype. This rearrangement joins TRBV27 to TRBJ1-5; no firm D call. V was pared by 11 bases and J by 0 bases, with 11 bases between. Germline V gene lookup returns CDR1 MNHEY and CDR2 SMNVEV (reference sequence). This CDR3 has 13 residues. The CDR3 sequence: CAPWWRSNQPQHF. CDR3 bases: TGTGCCCCTTGGTGGCGTAGCAATCAGCCCCAGCATTTT.

The V and J genes are TRBV2 and TRBJ1-1; D is unclear. Germline loops: CDR1 SNHLY, CDR2 FYNNEI. The CDR3 is 14 residues long. The germline V and J ends were trimmed by 7 bases and 1 base, with 13 bases remaining between them. The CDR3 sequence is CASKRSITNTEAFF. In nucleotides, the CDR3 is TGTGCCAGCAAAAGATCGATAACGAACACTGAAGCTTTCTTT.

Relative to its sample, this clonotype is medium-sized. This chain joins TRBV19 and TRBJ2-7; possible D gene TRBD2, 6 bases. V was shortened by 3 bases and J by 5 bases, with 11 bases between the two germline ends. This CDR3 comprises 13 residues. CDR1 is LNHDA and CDR2 is SQIVND in the germline V gene (reference sequence). Here the CDR3 DNA reads TGTGCCAGTAGTATGTCACTAGCCCACGAGCAGTACTTC. Translated: CASSMSLAHEQYF.

J is TRBJ1-2 and V is TRBV6-1; TRBD1 is a possible D gene (5 bases). The CDR3 is made up of 18 amino acids. The germline CDR1 and CDR2 sequences are MNHNS and SASEGT. V was shortened by 6 bases and J by 0 bases, with 23 bases between the two germline ends. The CDR3 region has the DNA TGTGCCAGCAGCTCTCCAGGGTCGAACCCCGGCGCTAACTATGGCTACACCTTC. Translation gives CASSSPGSNPGANYGYTF.

The chain combines TRBV28 with TRBJ2-2; 7 nucleotides line up with TRBD2. Trimming removed 7 bases from V and 2 bases from J; junction bases left unmatched: 7. Germline V lookup: CDR1 MDHEN, CDR2 SYDVKM. The CDR3 contains 15 residues. The CDR3 reads CASKLGGLNTGELFF. DNA for the CDR3: TGTGCCAGCAAACTCGGGGGACTAAACACCGGGGAGCTGTTTTTT.

The chain carries TRBV6-4 and TRBJ2-5; a weak D match, TRBD1 (5 bases). CDR1 is MRHNA, CDR2 SNTAGT, per germline. Deletions cut 5 bases from V and 4 bases from J, with 11 bases between. This CDR3 has 13 residues. The CDR3 reads CASSWTLGETQYF. The CDR3 nucleotides are TGTGCCAGCAGTTGGACACTTGGAGAGACCCAGTACTTC.

This clonotype was seen only once. The V and J genes are TRBV7-9 and TRBJ2-1; D may match TRBD1 or TRBD2 (5 bases each). V lost 8 bases, J lost 2 bases, and 13 bases lay in between. In germline, CDR1 is SEHNR, CDR2 FQNEAQ (reference sequence). This CDR3 region has 14 residues. The CDR3 DNA reads TGTGCCAGCGGGGACCCCATACCCTACAATGAGCAGTTCTTC. It codes for CASGDPIPYNEQFF.

The chain couples TRBV6-2 or TRBV6-3 to TRBJ1-1; D gene unclear. With 2 bases removed from V and 1 base from J, the gap between germline ends came to 5 bases. Germline V lookup: CDR1 MNHEY, CDR2 SVGEGT. The CDR3 length is 13 residues. The CDR3 region has the DNA TGTGCCAGCAGTTACGCAGGGAACACTGAAGCTTTCTTT. Its protein product is CASSYAGNTEAFF.

The chain is built from TRBV10-1 and TRBJ2-7, with TRBD1 identical over 10 bases. Trimming took 4 bases from V and 3 from J; bases not matched to a gene: 6. Germline loops: CDR1 WNHNN, CDR2 SYGVQD (reference sequence). CDR3 length: 15 residues. The CDR3, as DNA: TGCGCCAGCAGTGGATCCGGGACAGGGGTCTACGAGCAGTACTTC. Its protein product is CASSGSGTGVYEQYF.

This sequence joins TRBV11-2 and TRBJ2-2, with D perhaps TRBD1 (6 bases). V dropped 5 bases and J dropped 5 bases, with 18 bases sitting between them. Germline lookup yields CDR1 SGHAT and CDR2 FQNNGV. This CDR3 has 16 amino acids. CDR3 in DNA: TGTGCCAGCAGCATAGGTGGGGGCGCCCGGACCGGGGAGCTGTTTTTT. Translation gives CASSIGGGARTGELFF.

This chain connects TRBV20-1 to TRBJ2-3; D tentatively fits TRBD1 or TRBD2 (5 bases each). Per germline, CDR1 DFQATT and CDR2 SNEGSKA (reference sequence). The V end lost 4 bases, the J end lost 2 bases, and 16 bases lay between the germline ends. CDR3 length: 15 amino acids. The CDR3 bases are TGCAGTGCTATCCGCCAGAGGGGCCTCACAGATACGCAGTATTTT. This encodes CSAIRQRGLTDTQYF.

V usage is TRBV20-1 and J usage is TRBJ2-2; 11 positions match TRBD2. CDR1 and CDR2 (germline): DFQATT, SNEGSKA (reference sequence). The CDR3 has 16 amino acids. The trim removed 6 bases at V and 9 bases at J, leaving 15 bases unmatched. The DNA for the CDR3 is TGCAGTGCGTACAATAGCGGGAGGGCTCTGACGAGGGAGCTGTTTTTT. Translation gives CSAYNSGRALTRELFF.

The chain uses TRBV20-1 and TRBJ2-5, with 7 bases aligning to TRBD2. This CDR3 comprises 14 residues. Germline CDR1 DFQATT, CDR2 SNEGSKA (reference sequence). The junction had 6 bases not matched to a gene; V was cut back by 0 bases and J by 5 bases. The CDR3 protein is CSARDPRELETQYF. For the CDR3, the DNA is TGCAGTGCTAGAGATCCGCGGGAGTTGGAGACCCAGTACTTC.

V gene TRBV4-3 combines with J gene TRBJ2-7; TRBD2 aligns across 9 bases. The CDR3 has 19 residues. Germline V gene sequence: CDR1 LGHNA, CDR2 YSLEER. After removal of 1 base from V and 6 bases from J, the junction contained 19 bases not matched to a gene. The CDR3 sequence is CASSQGIQWREGPRGEQYF. The DNA for the CDR3 is TGCGCCAGCAGCCAAGGGATCCAGTGGCGGGAGGGCCCTCGGGGCGAGCAGTACTTC.

The CDR3 DNA sequence: TGTGCCAGCAGTTATAGCCAGGGGTTTTCCTACGAGCAGTACTTC. Protein sequence: CASSYSQGFSYEQYF. The genes are TRBV6-5 and TRBJ2-7; D perhaps matches TRBD1 (6 bases). Deletions cut 3 bases from V and 1 base from J, with 13 bases between. The germline CDR1 and CDR2 sequences are MNHEY and SVGAGI. The CDR3 length is 15 residues.

The chain employs TRBV20-1 and TRBJ1-3; D remains ambiguous. The CDR3 consists of 16 residues. Between the trimmed V and J ends, which lost 3 bases and 2 bases, there was a span of 17 bases. CDR1 DFQATT and CDR2 SNEGSKA come from the germline V gene (reference sequence). In nucleotides, the CDR3 is TGCAGTGCTAGGGCCCCCCGACCGGGAACTGGAAACACCATATATTTT. Protein product: CSARAPRPGTGNTIYF.

The CDR3 is CASNRGGSYEQYF. The CDR3 bases are TGTGCCAGCAACAGAGGGGGCTCCTACGAGCAGTACTTC. This chain joins TRBV7-2 and TRBJ2-7, with D perhaps matching TRBD1 (6 bases). The CDR3 has 13 residues. CDR1 is SGHTA, CDR2 FQGNSA, per germline. Trimming took off 7 bases at V and 0 bases at J, with 10 bases between the two ends.

V gene TRBV6-2 or TRBV6-3 combines with J gene TRBJ2-1; no definite D call. V lost 7 bases and J 9 bases, leaving 22 bases between the germline ends. Per the germline V gene, CDR1 is MNHEY and CDR2 is SVGEGT. CDR3 length equals 15 residues. The CDR3 coding sequence is TGTGCCAGCAAGAGAGGTAGCCGGGTTTACGGTGAGCAGTTCTTC. Translated: CASKRGSRVYGEQFF.

The CDR3 DNA reads as TGTGCCTGGAGTGTAGGACGCCATAATTCACCCCTCCACTTT. It codes for CAWSVGRHNSPLHF. V usage is TRBV30 and J usage is TRBJ1-6, with D unresolved. The CDR3 length is 14 residues. Per germline, CDR1 GTSNPN and CDR2 SVGIG (reference sequence). V lost 0 bases and J lost 5, with 8 bases in between.

V and J are TRBV6-1 and TRBJ1-5, with a possible D match to TRBD1 (6 bases). The CDR3 sequence is 14 residues long. V gave up 2 bases and J gave up 7 bases, with 12 bases separating them. Germline V lookup: CDR1 MNHNS, CDR2 SASEGT. Here the CDR3 reads CASSEQGRGQPQHF. Written as DNA, the CDR3 is TGTGCCAGCAGTGAACAGGGGCGAGGGCAGCCCCAGCATTTT.

The chain links TRBV19 to TRBJ1-2, with TRBD1 as a possible D gene (6 bases). V lost 8 bases and J 1 base, leaving 17 bases between the germline ends. CDR3 length: 15 amino acids. Per the germline V gene, CDR1 is LNHDA and CDR2 is SQIVND (reference sequence). The CDR3 sequence: CASHRDHIFNYGYTF. The CDR3 DNA reads as TGTGCCAGTCACAGGGACCACATTTTTAACTATGGCTACACCTTC.

The gene calls are TRBV19 and TRBJ2-5; D ambiguous. This CDR3 is 13 amino acids long. V dropped 3 bases and J dropped 2 bases, with 7 bases sitting between them. Germline assignment: CDR1 LNHDA and CDR2 SQIVND (reference sequence). The CDR3 here is CASSIPPQETQYF. CDR3 sequence (DNA): TGTGCCAGTAGTATTCCCCCACAAGAGACCCAGTACTTC.

Only a few counts were recorded for this clonotype. The chain is built from TRBV5-1 and TRBJ1-2; possibly TRBD1 for D (6 bases). The CDR3 length is 16 residues. Germline CDR1 SGHRS, CDR2 YFSETQ. Between the trimmed V and J ends, which lost 1 base and 4 bases, there was a span of 17 bases. In DNA, the CDR3 is TGCGCCAGCAGCTTGCTCCGACAGGAGCAGAGCTATGGCTACACCTTC. It is translated as CASSLLRQEQSYGYTF.

This clonotype was counted once. CDR3 residues: CASSLEGLSGTDTQYF. CDR3 sequence (DNA): TGTGCCAGCAGCTTAGAAGGGCTTTCGGGCACAGATACGCAGTATTTT. The chain carries TRBV7-9 and TRBJ2-3; D unclear. Germline V gene lookup returns CDR1 SEHNR and CDR2 FQNEAQ (reference sequence). CDR3 size: 16 residues. Trimming took 1 base from V and 1 from J, leaving 12 bases between them.

Sample share makes this clonotype large. This chain uses TRBV27 with TRBJ1-5, with a tentative D call TRBD1 (6 bases). Germline V gene data show CDR1 as MNHEY and CDR2 as SMNVEV (reference sequence). V was pared by 6 bases and J by 4 bases, with 19 bases between. The CDR3 sequence is 16 residues long. As DNA, the CDR3 is TGTGCCAGCAGCCCGGGGGACCGGGGGACAAATCAGCCCCAGCATTTT. It encodes CASSPGDRGTNQPQHF.

The chain has TRBV23-1 and TRBJ2-2, with D unclear. TRBV23-1 is filed as an ORF, its function uncertain. This CDR3 comprises 10 residues. V gave up 4 bases and J gave up 8 bases, with 2 bases separating them. The CDR3 nucleotides read TGCGCCAGCAGTCTTGGGGAGCTGTTTTTT. It codes for CASSLGELFF.

The chain uses TRBV19 and TRBJ1-6; no clear D gene. The germline V gene has CDR1 LNHDA and CDR2 SQIVND (reference sequence). The CDR3 length is 17 residues. V dropped 4 bases and J dropped 0 bases, with 13 bases sitting between them. The CDR3 loop is CASSTRLRSSYNSPLHF. Here the CDR3 DNA reads TGTGCCAGTAGTACTCGGCTTCGAAGCTCCTATAATTCACCCCTCCACTTT.

This clonotype was recorded once. The chain links TRBV19 to TRBJ2-5; TRBD1 aligns across 7 bases. There are 16 residues in the CDR3. The germline V gene has CDR1 LNHDA and CDR2 SQIVND (reference sequence). V lost 4 bases to trimming and J lost 0 bases; unmatched junction nucleotides: 8. The CDR3 nucleotides read TGTGCCAGTAGTAGGATGACAGGGACATACCAAGAGACCCAGTACTTC. As protein: CASSRMTGTYQETQYF.

This sequence joins TRBV20-1 and TRBJ1-2; 7 bases match TRBD1. Germline assignment: CDR1 DFQATT and CDR2 SNEGSKA (reference sequence). This CDR3 spans 13 amino acids. The V gene end was trimmed by 6 bases and the J gene end by 4 bases; junction bases not matched to a gene: 8. The CDR3 sequence: CSAPGQEPYGYTF. CDR3 coding DNA: TGCAGTGCCCCTGGACAGGAGCCCTATGGCTACACCTTC.

The chain employs TRBV7-3 and TRBJ2-7; tentatively, D is TRBD1 or TRBD2 (5 bases each). Germline V lookup: CDR1 SGHTA, CDR2 FQGTGA. The CDR3 extends over 15 amino acids. Trimming took off 0 bases at V and 2 bases at J, with 11 bases between the two ends. This chain's CDR3 is CASSLTGDGTYEQYF. The CDR3 DNA reads TGTGCCAGCAGCTTAACGGGGGACGGAACCTACGAGCAGTACTTC.

The rearrangement links TRBV25-1 to TRBJ2-5; TRBD2 agrees at 7 bases. The CDR3 is 15 residues long. CDR1 is MGHDK, CDR2 SYGVNS, per germline. J was trimmed by 1 base and V by 4 bases; bases with no gene match: 6. CDR3 in amino acids: CASSGGGRGQETQYF. CDR3 bases: TGTGCCAGCAGTGGGGGAGGGAGGGGCCAAGAGACCCAGTACTTC. Together with reference TRBV25-1 and TRBJ2-5, the CDR3 gives the full variable domain: EADIYQTPRYLVIGTGKKITLECSQTMGHDKMYWYQQDPGMELHLIHYSYGVNSTEKGDLSSESTVSRIRTEHFPLTLESARPSHTSQYLCASSGGGRGQETQYFGPGTRLLVL.